The source of this T cell receptor beta chain is a study of beta chain features in type 1 diabetes. Whole-study findings and limits: Using cDNA template may skew counts toward highly expressing activated cells.

Trimming shortened V by 4 bases and J by 10 bases, and 11 bases separated the two germline ends. The CDR3 length is 12 residues. Germline V CDR1 and CDR2: SNHLY, FYNNEI. There are a few counts of this clone. The antigen remains unidentified. CD4+ naive, central memory, regulatory and stem cell-like memory cells were sorted via CD45RO/CCR7/CD25/CD127/CD95/CD27. Investigators reverse transcribed all isolated RNA, so they sequenced expressed TCRB transcripts. TCRdb's copy holds only in-frame clones and misses some; the assay was immunoSEQ multiplex PCR. Of 200,000 to 300,000 clones in the sample, 14% were seen once.

The V call is TRBV2, the J call TRBJ2-1, with D perhaps TRBD2 (5 bases). The TCR sequence derives from a woman between 35 and 50 years old in good health. The sample comprised naive CD4+ T cells from blood. Here the CDR3 DNA reads TGTGCCAGCAGTGGAAGCGGTTGGGAGCAGTTCTTC. Translated, it gives CASSGSGWEQFF.